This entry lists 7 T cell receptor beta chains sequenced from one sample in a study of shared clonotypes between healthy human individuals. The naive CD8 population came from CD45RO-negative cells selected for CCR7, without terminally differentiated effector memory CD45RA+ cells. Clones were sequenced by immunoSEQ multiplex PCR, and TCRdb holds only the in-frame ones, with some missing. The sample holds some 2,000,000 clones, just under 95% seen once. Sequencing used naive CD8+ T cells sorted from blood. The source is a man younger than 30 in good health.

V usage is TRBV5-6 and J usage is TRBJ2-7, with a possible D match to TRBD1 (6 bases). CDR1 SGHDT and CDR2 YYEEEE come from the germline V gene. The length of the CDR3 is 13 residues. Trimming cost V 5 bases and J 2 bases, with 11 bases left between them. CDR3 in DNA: TGTGCCAGCAGTAAGGACAGCACCTACGAGCAGTACTTC. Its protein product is CASSKDSTYEQYF.

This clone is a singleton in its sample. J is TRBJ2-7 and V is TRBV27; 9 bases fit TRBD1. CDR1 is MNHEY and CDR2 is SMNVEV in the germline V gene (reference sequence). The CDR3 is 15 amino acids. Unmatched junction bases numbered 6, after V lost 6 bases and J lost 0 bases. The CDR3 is CASSTGGRSSYEQYF. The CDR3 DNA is TGTGCCAGCAGCACAGGGGGCCGTAGCTCCTACGAGCAGTACTTC.

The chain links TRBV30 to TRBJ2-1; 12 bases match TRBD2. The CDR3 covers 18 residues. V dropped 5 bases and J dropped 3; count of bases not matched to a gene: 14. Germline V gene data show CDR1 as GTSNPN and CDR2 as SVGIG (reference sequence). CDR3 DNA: TGTGCCTGGGAACTAGCGGGGGGCCCGTTGGCCCTCTACAATGAGCAGTTCTTC. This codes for CAWELAGGPLALYNEQFF.

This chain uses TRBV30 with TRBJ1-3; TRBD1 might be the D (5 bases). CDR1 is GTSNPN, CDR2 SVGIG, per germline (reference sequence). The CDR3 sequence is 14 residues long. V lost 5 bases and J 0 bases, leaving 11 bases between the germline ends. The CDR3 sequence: CAWDSLSSGNTIYF. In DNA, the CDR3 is TGTGCCTGGGACAGCCTGAGCTCTGGAAACACCATATATTTT.

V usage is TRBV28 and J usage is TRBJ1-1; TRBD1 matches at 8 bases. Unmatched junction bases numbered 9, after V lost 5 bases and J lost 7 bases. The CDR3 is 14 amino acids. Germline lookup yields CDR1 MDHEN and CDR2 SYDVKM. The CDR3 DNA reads TGTGCCAGCAGTCCACTCGGGACAGGTTTTGAAGCTTTCTTT. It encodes CASSPLGTGFEAFF.

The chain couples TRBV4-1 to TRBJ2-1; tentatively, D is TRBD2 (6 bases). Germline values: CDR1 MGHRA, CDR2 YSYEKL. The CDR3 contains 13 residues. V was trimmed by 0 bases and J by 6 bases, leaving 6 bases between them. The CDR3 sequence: CASSQEAGNEQFF. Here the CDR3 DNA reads TGCGCCAGCAGCCAAGAAGCGGGCAATGAGCAGTTCTTC.

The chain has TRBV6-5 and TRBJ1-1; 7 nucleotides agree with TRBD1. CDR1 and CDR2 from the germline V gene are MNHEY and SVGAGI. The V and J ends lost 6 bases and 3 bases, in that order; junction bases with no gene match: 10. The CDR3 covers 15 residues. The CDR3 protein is CASSLAAGGDTEAFF. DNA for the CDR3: TGTGCCAGCAGCCTAGCGGCAGGGGGGGACACTGAAGCTTTCTTT.